This T cell receptor beta chain was recorded in a study of blood T cell repertoires in COVID-19. Study-wide context: The samples span acute and convalescent COVID-19 from the United States, Italy and Spain. Sources were T cells, B-cell-depleted T cells, or PBMCs; the material itself was cDNA or gDNA.

CDR1 is SGDLS and CDR2 is YYNGEE in the germline V gene. The CDR3 totals 15 residues. Losses at the gene ends were 4 bases for V and 7 bases for J; bases not matched to a gene: 6. Original analysis: Reference gene primer amplification gave nucleated cell count estimates. The method was immunoSEQ multiplex PCR; TCRdb's version includes in-frame clones alone and lacks a portion of them. The DNA gave D and trimming, while V, J and clone size come from that table. The top ten hold 5.1% of the sample, which has hundreds of thousands of clones, over 75% seen once. The V gene is TRBV9, the J gene TRBJ2-1, with 12 bases aligning to TRBD2. The sequencing input was peripheral blood. This receptor was taken from a man between 50 and 59 years old with active or convalescent COVID-19. DNA of the CDR3: TGTGCCAGCAGCTATGATGGACTAGCGGGGAATGAGCAGTTCTTC. It translates to CASSYDGLAGNEQFF.